The entry that follows covers one T cell receptor (beta chain) sequence. The entry originates in a study of blood T cell repertoires in COVID-19. Study in general: Both acute and convalescent COVID-19 samples were obtained from the United States, Italy and Spain. The analysed material was cDNA or gDNA that came from T cells, B-cell-depleted T cells, or PBMCs.

As processed by the authors: Reference gene primer amplification yielded estimated nucleated cell counts. Profiled with immunoSEQ multiplex PCR; TCRdb holds only in-frame clones, not every one. The D gene and trimming were derived from the DNA, and the V and J assignments and clone size from that table. The sample yields about 200,000 clones, around 84% seen once. The germline V and J ends were trimmed by 2 bases and 3 bases, with 12 bases remaining between them. Per germline, CDR1 LGHDT and CDR2 YNNKEL (reference sequence). CDR3 length equals 15 residues. Sequencing used peripheral blood. The TCR sequence derives from a human donor in a cohort sampled during active COVID-19. The rearrangement uses TRBV3-1 (or the pseudogene TRBV3-2) and TRBJ2-3; D is undetermined. The CDR3: CASSQLGSFTDTQYF. The DNA of the CDR3 is TGTGCCAGCAGCCAACTGGGCAGCTTTACAGATACGCAGTATTTT.